The 14 T cell receptor beta chains given below trace back to one sample, sequenced in a study of T cell responses to AZD1222 COVID-19 vaccine (dated by TCRdb to the early 2020s). Read against the paper, the sample's time point label means: baseline before first vaccination. Library construction relied on the immunoSEQ multiplex PCR assay. The clones in this table, taken by TCRdb from immuneACCESS, are in-frame only. Not every clone is retained; where verified, under half of the shortfall comes from an unresolved V gene, and the cause of the rest is unknown. The sample data list roughly 130,000 clones, and 88% of these were observed just once. Of the sample, about 8.3% falls within the top ten clones. Here the sequenced sample was peripheral blood, taken on day 0 of AZD1222 vaccination. The receptors shown here come from an adult in good health.

The chain links TRBV16 to TRBJ2-5, with D perhaps matching TRBD1 (5 bases). CDR1 and CDR2 (germline): KGHSY, FQNENV. There are 15 residues in the CDR3. The V end lost 0 bases, the J end lost 5 bases, and 13 bases lay between the germline ends. The DNA for the CDR3 is TGTGCCAGCAGCCAATCTTGGGGCCTTGGGGAGACCCAGTACTTC. Protein: CASSQSWGLGETQYF.

J is TRBJ1-5 and V is TRBV7-9; no definite D call. Germline V gene sequence: CDR1 SEHNR, CDR2 FQNEAQ (reference sequence). CDR3 length: 12 residues. The V end was cut by 5 bases, the J end by 5 bases, with 7 bases between. The CDR3: CASSPQDQPQHF. In DNA form, the CDR3 reads TGTGCCAGCAGCCCGCAGGATCAGCCCCAGCATTTT.

The chain couples TRBV10-3 to TRBJ1-1, with no clear D. V lost 9 bases to trimming and J lost 0 bases, with 14 bases between them. The CDR3 runs to 14 residues. Germline V lookup: CDR1 ENHRY, CDR2 SYGVKD. CDR3 DNA: TGTGCCATACTTAGAGAGAGTCTGAACACTGAAGCTTTCTTT. It is translated as CAILRESLNTEAFF.

V and J are TRBV5-8 and TRBJ2-1; weak D call: TRBD1 (5 bases). With 4 bases removed from V and 5 bases from J, the gap between germline ends came to 13 bases. In germline, CDR1 is SGHTS, CDR2 YDEGEE. The CDR3 runs 14 residues. The CDR3 DNA reads TGTGCCAGCAGCCGGACATACAGTGACAATGAGCAGTTCTTC. Its translation is CASSRTYSDNEQFF.

This chain joins TRBV7-8 and TRBJ1-3, with TRBD1 identical over 10 bases. The germline V gene has CDR1 SGHVS and CDR2 FQNEAQ. The CDR3 covers 17 residues. The V and J ends lost 1 base and 2 bases, in that order; junction bases with no gene match: 5. The CDR3: CASSLVLGTGAGNTIYF. CDR3 coding DNA: TGTGCCAGCAGCTTAGTTCTAGGGACAGGGGCTGGAAACACCATATATTTT.

This clone occurred once. V is TRBV2 and J is TRBJ1-2; TRBD1 matches at 11 bases. The J segment lost 2 bases and the V segment lost 3 bases, leaving 8 bases of the junction unmatched. CDR1 and CDR2 (germline): SNHLY, FYNNEI. CDR3 length: 17 residues. The CDR3 here is CASSDGGTGGKNYGYTF. CDR3 DNA: TGTGCCAGCAGTGATGGAGGGACAGGGGGAAAAAACTATGGCTACACCTTC.

DNA for the CDR3: TGTGCCAGTAGTATCGTACCGGGGGTTAATTCACCCCTCCACTTT. The encoded protein is CASSIVPGVNSPLHF. The chain couples TRBV19 to TRBJ1-6, with D possibly matching TRBD1 (5 bases). Between the trimmed V and J ends, which lost 3 bases and 6 bases, there was a span of 12 bases. The CDR3 is 15 amino acids. Germline CDR1 LNHDA, CDR2 SQIVND (reference sequence).

This chain links TRBV2 with TRBJ1-2; 8 bases are a match to TRBD1. The CDR3 runs to 15 residues. V shed 2 bases, J shed 4 bases, and the junction held 6 bases outside the gene matches. Per germline, CDR1 SNHLY and CDR2 FYNNEI. The CDR3 DNA reads as TGTGCCAGCAGTGAAAGCCGGACAGGGATCTATGGCTACACCTTC. Translated, it gives CASSESRTGIYGYTF.

This clone was found a few times. V is TRBV21-1 and J is TRBJ1-2; the table assigns TRBD1, which was not confirmed against the DNA. TRBV21-1 is a pseudogene segment. The CDR3 is made up of 16 amino acids. The CDR3 here is CASSIQDRALYYGYTF. Written as DNA, the CDR3 is TGTGCCAGCAGCATCCAGGACAGGGCCCTCTACTATGGCTACACCTTC.

The chain recombines TRBV4-1 with TRBJ2-1; 7 bases agree with TRBD2. V was clipped by 0 bases and J by 2 bases; unmatched bases: 4. CDR3 length: 16 amino acids. Germline V lookup: CDR1 MGHRA, CDR2 YSYEKL. Here the CDR3 reads CASSQDPSGTYNEQFF. CDR3 coding DNA: TGCGCCAGCAGCCAAGACCCTAGCGGAACCTACAATGAGCAGTTCTTC.

The CDR3 here is CASSSRTSGRLNEQFF. CDR3 nucleotide sequence: TGTGCCAGCAGTTCCCGGACTAGCGGGAGGTTAAATGAGCAGTTCTTC. The chain joins TRBV28 to TRBJ2-1, with 14 bases matching TRBD2. Losses at the gene ends were 4 bases for V and 7 bases for J; bases not matched to a gene: 6. CDR3 size: 16 residues. CDR1 is MDHEN and CDR2 is SYDVKM in the germline V gene.

The V call is TRBV18, the J call TRBJ1-5; 9 nucleotides match TRBD1. Per germline, CDR1 KGHSH and CDR2 LQKENI. This CDR3 contains 16 residues. The V segment lost 0 bases and the J segment 11 bases; nucleotides outside the gene matches: 11. DNA of the CDR3: TGTGCCAGCTCACCACCGGGACAGGGTCCGGGAATGACCCAGCATTTT. This codes for CASSPPGQGPGMTQHF.

This clone showed up just once. The chain combines TRBV6-5 with TRBJ2-2, with 10 positions matching TRBD1. Trimming took 5 bases from V and 6 from J; bases not matched to a gene: 6. The CDR3 is 15 residues long. Germline assignment: CDR1 MNHEY and CDR2 SVGAGI. DNA of the CDR3: TGTGCCAGCAGTCTCCGGGACAGGGGATCCGGGGAGCTGTTTTTT. It specifies CASSLRDRGSGELFF.

J is TRBJ2-7 and V is TRBV19, with 10 nucleotides matching TRBD1. The CDR3 sequence is 15 residues long. The V and J ends lost 0 bases and 2 bases, in that order; junction bases with no gene match: 1. CDR1 is LNHDA, CDR2 SQIVND, per germline (reference sequence). The CDR3 DNA is TGTGCCAGTAGTATAGATGGGACAGGGGCCTACGAGCAGTACTTC. Translating gives CASSIDGTGAYEQYF.